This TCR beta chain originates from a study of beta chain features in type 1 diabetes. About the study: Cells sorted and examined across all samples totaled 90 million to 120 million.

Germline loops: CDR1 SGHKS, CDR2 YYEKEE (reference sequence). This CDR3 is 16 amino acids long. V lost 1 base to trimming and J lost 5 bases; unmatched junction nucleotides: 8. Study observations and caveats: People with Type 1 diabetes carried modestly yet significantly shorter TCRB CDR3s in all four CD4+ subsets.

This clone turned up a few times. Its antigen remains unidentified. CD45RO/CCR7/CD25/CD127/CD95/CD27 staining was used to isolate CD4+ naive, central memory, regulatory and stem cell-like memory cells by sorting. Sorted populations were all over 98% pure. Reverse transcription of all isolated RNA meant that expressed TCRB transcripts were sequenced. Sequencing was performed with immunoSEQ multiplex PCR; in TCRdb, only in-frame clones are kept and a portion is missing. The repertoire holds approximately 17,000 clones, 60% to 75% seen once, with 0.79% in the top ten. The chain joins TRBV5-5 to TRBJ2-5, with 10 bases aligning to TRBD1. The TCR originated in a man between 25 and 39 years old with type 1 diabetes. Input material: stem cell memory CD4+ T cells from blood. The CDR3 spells CASSLRRQGAMETQYF. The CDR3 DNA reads TGTGCCAGCAGCTTGAGGAGACAGGGGGCGATGGAGACCCAGTACTTC.